This TCR beta chain was identified in a study of blood T cell repertoires in COVID-19. Study as a whole: Sites in the United States, Italy and Spain provided acute and convalescent COVID-19 samples. PBMCs, B-cell-depleted T cells, or T cells were the source of the cDNA or gDNA that made up the material.

This clone was seen more than once but under ten times. There are 14 residues in the CDR3. With 2 bases clipped from V and 7 bases from J, the junction kept 1 base outside the gene matches. Germline CDR1 is MDHEN and CDR2 is SYDVKM. Original handling: Nucleated cell counts were estimated from reference gene primer amplification. Profiled with immunoSEQ multiplex PCR; TCRdb holds only in-frame clones, not every one. The D gene and trimming were derived from the DNA, and the V and J assignments and clone size from that table. The repertoire holds roughly 40,000 clones, less than 85% seen once, with approximately 23% in the top ten.

Sequencing was performed on peripheral blood. The receptor comes from a man between 65 and 85 years old with acute or convalescent COVID-19. This sequence joins TRBV28 and TRBJ1-5; 11 bases fit TRBD1. CDR3 nucleotides: TGTGCCAGCAGTTTAGGACAGGGGGCCCAGCCCCAGCATTTT. Its translation: CASSLGQGAQPQHF. Combining the CDR3 with reference TRBV28 and TRBJ1-5 gives the whole variable domain DVKVTQSSRYLVKRTGEKVFLECVQDMDHENMFWYRQDPGLGLRLIYFSYDVKMKEKGDIPEGYSVSREKKERFSLILESASTNQTSMYLCASSLGQGAQPQHFGDGTRLSIL.